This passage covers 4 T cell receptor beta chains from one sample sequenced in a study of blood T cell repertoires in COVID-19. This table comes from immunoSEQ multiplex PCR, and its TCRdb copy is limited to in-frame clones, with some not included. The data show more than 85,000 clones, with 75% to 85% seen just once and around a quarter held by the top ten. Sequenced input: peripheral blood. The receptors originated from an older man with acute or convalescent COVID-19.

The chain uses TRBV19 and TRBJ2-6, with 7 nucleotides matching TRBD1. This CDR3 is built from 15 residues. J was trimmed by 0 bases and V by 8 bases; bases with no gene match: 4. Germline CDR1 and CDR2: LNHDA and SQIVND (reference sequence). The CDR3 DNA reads TGTGCCAGTGGGACAGAAAGCTCTGGGGCCAACGTCCTGACTTTC. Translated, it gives CASGTESSGANVLTF.

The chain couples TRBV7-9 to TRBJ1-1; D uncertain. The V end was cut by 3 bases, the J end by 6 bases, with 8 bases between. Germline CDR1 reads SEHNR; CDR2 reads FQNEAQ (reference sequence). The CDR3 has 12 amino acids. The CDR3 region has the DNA TGTGCCAGCAGCTTCGTTGCGTCTGAAGCTTTCTTT. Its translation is CASSFVASEAFF.

The CDR3 DNA reads as TGTGCCAGCAGCCCGGGACAGGTCTACTACAATGAGCAGTTCTTC. It yields the protein CASSPGQVYYNEQFF. The rearrangement uses TRBV11-3 and TRBJ2-1, with TRBD1 identical over 8 bases. Germline values: CDR1 SGHNT, CDR2 YENEEA. The CDR3 contains 15 residues. With 5 bases clipped from V and 3 bases from J, the junction kept 6 bases outside the gene matches.

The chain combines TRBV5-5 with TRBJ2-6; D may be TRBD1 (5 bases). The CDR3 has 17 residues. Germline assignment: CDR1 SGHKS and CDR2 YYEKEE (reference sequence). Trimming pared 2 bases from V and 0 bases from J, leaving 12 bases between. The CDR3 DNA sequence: TGTGCCAGCAGCTTTCCAGCAGGGAACTCTGGGGCCAACGTCCTGACTTTC. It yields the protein CASSFPAGNSGANVLTF.